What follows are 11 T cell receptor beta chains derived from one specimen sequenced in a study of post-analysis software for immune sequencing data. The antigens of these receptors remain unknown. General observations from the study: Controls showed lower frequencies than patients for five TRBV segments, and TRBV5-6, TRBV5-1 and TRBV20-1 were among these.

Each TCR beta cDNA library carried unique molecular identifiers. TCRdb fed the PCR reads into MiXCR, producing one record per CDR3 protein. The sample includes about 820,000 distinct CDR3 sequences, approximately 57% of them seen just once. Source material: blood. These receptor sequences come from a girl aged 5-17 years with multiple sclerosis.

The DNA for the CDR3 is TGTGCCAGCAGCCCCTCTAGCGGGGCCACAGATACGCAGTATTTT. Its translation is CASSPSSGATDTQYF. The chain has TRBV7-3 and TRBJ2-3; TRBD2 matches 9 bases. The CDR3 is 15 amino acids. V shed 5 bases and J 2 bases; nucleotides not matched to a gene: 5. Germline-derived CDR1 and CDR2 are SGHTA and FQGTGA.

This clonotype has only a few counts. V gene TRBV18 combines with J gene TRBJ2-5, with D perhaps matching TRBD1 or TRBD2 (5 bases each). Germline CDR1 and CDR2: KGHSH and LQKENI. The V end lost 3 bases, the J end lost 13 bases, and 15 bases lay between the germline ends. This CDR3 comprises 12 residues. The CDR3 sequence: CASSPTGTSGYF. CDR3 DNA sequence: TGTGCCAGCTCACCGACTGGGACCTCCGGGTACTTC.

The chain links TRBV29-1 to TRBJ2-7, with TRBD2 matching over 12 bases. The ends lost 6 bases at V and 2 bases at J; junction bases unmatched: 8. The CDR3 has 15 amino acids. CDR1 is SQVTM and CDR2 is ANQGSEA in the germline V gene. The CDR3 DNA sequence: TGCAGCGTCGCACTCGGACTAGCGGGGACCTACGAGCAGTACTTC. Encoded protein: CSVALGLAGTYEQYF.

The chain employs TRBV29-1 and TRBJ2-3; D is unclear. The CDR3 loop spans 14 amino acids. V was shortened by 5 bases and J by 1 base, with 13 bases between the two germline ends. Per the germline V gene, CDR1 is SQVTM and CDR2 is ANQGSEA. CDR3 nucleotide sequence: TGCAGCGTTCGTGGCGCGTGGCGCACAGATACGCAGTATTTT. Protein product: CSVRGAWRTDTQYF.

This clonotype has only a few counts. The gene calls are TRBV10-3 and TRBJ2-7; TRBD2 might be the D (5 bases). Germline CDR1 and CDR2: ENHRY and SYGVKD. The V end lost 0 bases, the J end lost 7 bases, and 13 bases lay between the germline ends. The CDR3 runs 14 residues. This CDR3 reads CAISESLGLSEQYF. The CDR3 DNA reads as TGTGCCATCAGTGAGTCTCTCGGACTGAGTGAGCAGTACTTC.

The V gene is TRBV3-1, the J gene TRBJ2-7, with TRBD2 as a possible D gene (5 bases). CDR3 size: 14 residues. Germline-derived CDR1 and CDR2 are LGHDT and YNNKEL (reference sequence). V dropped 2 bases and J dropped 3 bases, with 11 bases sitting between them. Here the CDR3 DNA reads TGTGCCAGCAGCCAAAATATCGGGGACTACGAGCAGTACTTC. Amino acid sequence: CASSQNIGDYEQYF.

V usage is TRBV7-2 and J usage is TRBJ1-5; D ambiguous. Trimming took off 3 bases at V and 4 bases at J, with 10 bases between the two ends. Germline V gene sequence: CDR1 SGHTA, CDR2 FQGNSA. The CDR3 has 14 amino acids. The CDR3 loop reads CASSFGRSNQPQHF. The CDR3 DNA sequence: TGTGCCAGCAGCTTCGGCAGGAGTAATCAGCCCCAGCATTTT.

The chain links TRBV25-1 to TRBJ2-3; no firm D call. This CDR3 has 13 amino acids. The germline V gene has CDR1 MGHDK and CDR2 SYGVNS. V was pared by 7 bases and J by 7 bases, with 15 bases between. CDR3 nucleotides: TGTGCCAGCACCCCGAACGTGGGGAATACGCAGTATTTT. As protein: CASTPNVGNTQYF.

CDR3: CSAAPAGGDEQYF. The DNA of the CDR3 is TGCAGTGCCGCGCCCGCGGGAGGGGACGAGCAGTACTTC. The chain carries TRBV20-1 and TRBJ2-5; 9 bases fit TRBD2. With the DNA end fitting TRBJ2-7 better, the J assignment may be wrong. Germline assignment: CDR1 DFQATT and CDR2 SNEGSKA (reference sequence). This CDR3 is 13 amino acids long.

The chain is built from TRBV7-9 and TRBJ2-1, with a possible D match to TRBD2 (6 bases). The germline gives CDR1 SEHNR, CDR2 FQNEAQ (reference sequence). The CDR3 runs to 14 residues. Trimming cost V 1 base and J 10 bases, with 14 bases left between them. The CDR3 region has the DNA TGTGCCAGCAGCTTAGGTCTAGCGAGACGAGAGCAGTTCTTC. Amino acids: CASSLGLARREQFF. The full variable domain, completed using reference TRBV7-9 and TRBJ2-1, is DTGVSQNPRHKITKRGQNVTFRCDPISEHNRLYWYRQTLGQGPEFLTYFQNEAQLEKSRLLSDRFSAERPKGSFSTLEIQRTEQGDSAMYLCASSLGLARREQFFGPGTRLTVL.

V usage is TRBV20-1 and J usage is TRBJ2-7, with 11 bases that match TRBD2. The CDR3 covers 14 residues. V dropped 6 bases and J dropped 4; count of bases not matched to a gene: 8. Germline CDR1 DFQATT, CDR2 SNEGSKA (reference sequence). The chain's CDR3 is CSAPRLAGSYEQYF. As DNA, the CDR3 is TGCAGTGCCCCGAGACTAGCGGGGTCTTACGAGCAGTACTTC.